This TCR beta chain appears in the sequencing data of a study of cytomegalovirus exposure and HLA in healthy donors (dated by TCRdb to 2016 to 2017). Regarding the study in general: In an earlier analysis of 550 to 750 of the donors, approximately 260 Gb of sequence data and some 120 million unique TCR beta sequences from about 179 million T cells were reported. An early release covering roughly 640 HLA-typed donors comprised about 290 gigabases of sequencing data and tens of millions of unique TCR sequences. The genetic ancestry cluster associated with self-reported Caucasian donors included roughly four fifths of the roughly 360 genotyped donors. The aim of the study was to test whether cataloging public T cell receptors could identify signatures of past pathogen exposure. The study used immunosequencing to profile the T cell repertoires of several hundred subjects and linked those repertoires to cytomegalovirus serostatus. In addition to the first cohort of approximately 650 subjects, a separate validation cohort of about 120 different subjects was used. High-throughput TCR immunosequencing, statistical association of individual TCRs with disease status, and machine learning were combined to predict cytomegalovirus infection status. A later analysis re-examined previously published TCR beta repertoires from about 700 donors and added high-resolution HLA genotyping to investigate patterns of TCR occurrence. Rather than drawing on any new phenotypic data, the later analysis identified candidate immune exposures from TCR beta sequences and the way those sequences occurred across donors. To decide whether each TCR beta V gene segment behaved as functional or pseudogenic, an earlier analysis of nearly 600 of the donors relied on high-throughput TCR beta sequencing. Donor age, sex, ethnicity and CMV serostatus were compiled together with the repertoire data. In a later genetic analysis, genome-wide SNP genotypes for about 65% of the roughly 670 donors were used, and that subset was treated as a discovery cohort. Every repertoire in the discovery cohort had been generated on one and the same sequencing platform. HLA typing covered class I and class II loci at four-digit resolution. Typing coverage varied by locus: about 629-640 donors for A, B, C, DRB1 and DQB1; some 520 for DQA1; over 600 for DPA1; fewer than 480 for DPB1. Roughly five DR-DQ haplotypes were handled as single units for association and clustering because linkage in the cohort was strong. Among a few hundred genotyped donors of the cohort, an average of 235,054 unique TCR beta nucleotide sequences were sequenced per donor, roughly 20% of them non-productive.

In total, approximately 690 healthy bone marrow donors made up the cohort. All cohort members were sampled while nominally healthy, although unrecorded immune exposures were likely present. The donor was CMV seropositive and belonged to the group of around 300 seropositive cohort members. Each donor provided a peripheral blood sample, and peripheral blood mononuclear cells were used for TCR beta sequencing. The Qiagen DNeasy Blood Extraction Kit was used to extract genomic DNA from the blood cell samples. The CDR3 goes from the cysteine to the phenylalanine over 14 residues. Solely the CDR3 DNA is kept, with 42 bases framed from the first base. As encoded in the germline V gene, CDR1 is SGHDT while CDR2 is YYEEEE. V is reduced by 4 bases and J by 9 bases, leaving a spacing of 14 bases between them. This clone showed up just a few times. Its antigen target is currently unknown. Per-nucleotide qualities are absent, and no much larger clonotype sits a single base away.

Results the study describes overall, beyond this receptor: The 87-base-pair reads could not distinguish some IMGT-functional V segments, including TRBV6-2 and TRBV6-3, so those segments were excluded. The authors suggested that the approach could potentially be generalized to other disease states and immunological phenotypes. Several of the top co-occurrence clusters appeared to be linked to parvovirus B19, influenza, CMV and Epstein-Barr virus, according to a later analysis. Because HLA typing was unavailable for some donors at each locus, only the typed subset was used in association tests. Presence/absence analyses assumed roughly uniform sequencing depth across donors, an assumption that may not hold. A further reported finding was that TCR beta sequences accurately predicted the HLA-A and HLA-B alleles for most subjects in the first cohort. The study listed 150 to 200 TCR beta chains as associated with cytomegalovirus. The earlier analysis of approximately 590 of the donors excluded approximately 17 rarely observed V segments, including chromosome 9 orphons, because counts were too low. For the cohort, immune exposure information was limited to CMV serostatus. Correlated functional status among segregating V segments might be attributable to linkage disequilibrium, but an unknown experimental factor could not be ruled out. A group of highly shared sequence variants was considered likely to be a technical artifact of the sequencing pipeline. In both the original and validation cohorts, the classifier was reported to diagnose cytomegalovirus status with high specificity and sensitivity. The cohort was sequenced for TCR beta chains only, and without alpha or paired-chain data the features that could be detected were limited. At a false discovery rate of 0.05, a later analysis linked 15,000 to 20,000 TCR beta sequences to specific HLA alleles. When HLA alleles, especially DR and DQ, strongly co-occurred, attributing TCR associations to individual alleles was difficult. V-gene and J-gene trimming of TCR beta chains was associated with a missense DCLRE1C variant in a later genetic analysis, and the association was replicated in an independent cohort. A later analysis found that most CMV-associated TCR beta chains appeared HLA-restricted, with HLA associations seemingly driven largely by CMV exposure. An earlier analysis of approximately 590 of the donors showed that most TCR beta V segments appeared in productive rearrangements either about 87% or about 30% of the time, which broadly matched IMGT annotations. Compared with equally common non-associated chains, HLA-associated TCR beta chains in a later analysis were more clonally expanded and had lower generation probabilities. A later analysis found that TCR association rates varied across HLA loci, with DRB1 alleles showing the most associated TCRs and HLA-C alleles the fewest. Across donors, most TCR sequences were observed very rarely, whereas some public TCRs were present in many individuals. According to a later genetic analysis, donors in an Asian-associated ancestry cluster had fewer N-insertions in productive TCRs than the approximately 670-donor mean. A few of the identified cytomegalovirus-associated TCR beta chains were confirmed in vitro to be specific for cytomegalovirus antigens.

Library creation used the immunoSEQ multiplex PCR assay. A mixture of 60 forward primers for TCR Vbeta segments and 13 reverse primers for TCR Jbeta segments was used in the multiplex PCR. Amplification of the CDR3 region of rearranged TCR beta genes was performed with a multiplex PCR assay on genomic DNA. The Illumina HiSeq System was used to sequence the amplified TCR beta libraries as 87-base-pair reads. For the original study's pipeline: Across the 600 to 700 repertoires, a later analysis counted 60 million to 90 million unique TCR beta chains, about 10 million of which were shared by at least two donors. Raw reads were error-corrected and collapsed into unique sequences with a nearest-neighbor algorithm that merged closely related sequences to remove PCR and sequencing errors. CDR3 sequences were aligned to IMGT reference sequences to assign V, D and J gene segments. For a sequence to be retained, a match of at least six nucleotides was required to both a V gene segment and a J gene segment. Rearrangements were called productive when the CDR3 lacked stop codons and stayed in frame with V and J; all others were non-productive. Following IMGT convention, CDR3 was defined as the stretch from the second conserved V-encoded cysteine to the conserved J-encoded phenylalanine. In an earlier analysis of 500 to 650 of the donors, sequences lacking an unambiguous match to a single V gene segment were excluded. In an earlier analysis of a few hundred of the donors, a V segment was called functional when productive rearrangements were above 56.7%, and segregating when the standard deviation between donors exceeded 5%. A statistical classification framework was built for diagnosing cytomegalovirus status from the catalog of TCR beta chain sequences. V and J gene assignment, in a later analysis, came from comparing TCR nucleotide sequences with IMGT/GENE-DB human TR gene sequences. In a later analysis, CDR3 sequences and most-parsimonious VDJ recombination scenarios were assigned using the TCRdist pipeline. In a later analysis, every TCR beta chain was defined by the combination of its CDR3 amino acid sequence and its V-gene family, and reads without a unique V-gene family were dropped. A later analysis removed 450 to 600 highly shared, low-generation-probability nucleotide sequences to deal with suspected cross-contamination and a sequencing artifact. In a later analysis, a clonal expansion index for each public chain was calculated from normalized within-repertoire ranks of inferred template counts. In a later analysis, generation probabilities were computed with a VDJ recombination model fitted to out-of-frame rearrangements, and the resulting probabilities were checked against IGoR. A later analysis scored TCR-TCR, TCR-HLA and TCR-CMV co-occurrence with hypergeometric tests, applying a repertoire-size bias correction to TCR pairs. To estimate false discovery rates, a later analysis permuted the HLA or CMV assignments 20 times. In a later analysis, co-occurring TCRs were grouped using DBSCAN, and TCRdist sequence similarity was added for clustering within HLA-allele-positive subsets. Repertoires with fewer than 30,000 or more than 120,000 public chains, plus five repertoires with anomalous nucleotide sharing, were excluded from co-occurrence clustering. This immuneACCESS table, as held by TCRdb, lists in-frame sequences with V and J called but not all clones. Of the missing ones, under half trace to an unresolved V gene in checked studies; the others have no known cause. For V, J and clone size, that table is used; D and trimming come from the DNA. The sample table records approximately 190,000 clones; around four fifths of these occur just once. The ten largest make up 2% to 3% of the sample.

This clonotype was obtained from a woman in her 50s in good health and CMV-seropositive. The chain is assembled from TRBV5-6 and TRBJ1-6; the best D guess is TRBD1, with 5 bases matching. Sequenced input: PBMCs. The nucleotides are TGTGCCAGCAGCGTCCGGACATTTATTTCACCCCTCCACTTT. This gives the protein CASSVRTFISPLHF.